These 12 T cell receptor beta chains were all obtained from the same sample, sequenced in a study of CD8+ T cells in alopecia areata. The sample's treatment: oral pan-JAK inhibitor, 5-10 mg twice daily. Lesional scalp punch biopsies and peripheral blood came from alopecia areata patients. The sequencing template was cDNA reverse transcribed from extracted RNA. Assay used: immunoSEQ multiplex PCR; TCRdb lists only in-frame clones, some missing. Of 3,500 to 4,000 clones listed, less than 75% were seen once; the top ten hold 9.3%. This specimen was skin, taken at week 24, from a patient treated with tofacitinib. The receptors come from a human donor with alopecia areata.

On this clone itself: One end of the junction does not line up with germline, which may come from a read error. The V and J genes are TRBV5-1 and TRBJ1-1; no clear D gene. The CDR3 is 12 amino acids. Per the germline V gene, CDR1 is SGHRS and CDR2 is YFSETQ. The CDR3 DNA reads TGTGCCAGCAGCTTTGGTAGCTCTGAAGCTTTCTTT. It codes for CASSFGSSEAFF.

This chain links TRBV11-2 with TRBJ2-1; D is perhaps TRBD2 (5 bases). Germline V gene data show CDR1 as SGHAT and CDR2 as FQNNGV. The CDR3 totals 14 residues. Trimming left V 5 bases short and J 10 bases short, with 18 bases between. The CDR3: CASSRPPAGGEQFF. DNA of the CDR3: TGTGCCAGCAGCCGACCCCCCGCGGGCGGGGAGCAGTTCTTC.

The rearrangement joins TRBV4-1 to TRBJ2-1, with D maybe TRBD2 (6 bases). Deletions cut 3 bases from V and 10 bases from J, with 16 bases between. CDR3 length equals 14 residues. CDR1 is MGHRA, CDR2 YSYEKL, per germline. CDR3 nucleotides: TGCGCCAGCAGCCACCCCTCGGGGACTTCCGAGCAGTTCTTC. The encoded protein is CASSHPSGTSEQFF.

The CDR3 coding sequence is TGTGCCAGCAGCTTAAGTGTCCTCCCCCTCGAGCAGTACTTC. Translated: CASSLSVLPLEQYF. The V gene is TRBV7-8, the J gene TRBJ2-7, with no clear D. CDR1 is SGHVS, CDR2 FQNEAQ, per germline. Trimming shortened V by 2 bases and J by 6 bases, and 14 bases separated the two germline ends. The CDR3 totals 14 residues.

This chain connects TRBV5-1 to TRBJ1-5; 7 bases are a match to TRBD1. CDR1 is SGHRS, CDR2 YFSETQ, per germline. The CDR3 covers 14 residues. V trimming: 2 bases; J trimming: 4 bases; junction bases outside the gene matches: 3. The CDR3 is CASSLGTENQPQHF. The DNA of the CDR3 is TGCGCCAGCAGCTTAGGGACAGAAAATCAGCCCCAGCATTTT. Based on the CDR3 plus reference TRBV5-1 and TRBJ1-5, the full variable domain is KAGVTQTPRYLIKTRGQQVTLSCSPISGHRSVSWYQQTPGQGLQFLFEYFSETQRNKGNFPGRFSGRQFSNSRSEMNVSTLELGDSALYLCASSLGTENQPQHFGDGTRLSIL.

The chain joins TRBV7-3 to TRBJ2-7, with TRBD1 matching 7 bases. The CDR3 contains 16 residues. Losses at the gene ends were 0 bases for V and 7 bases for J; bases not matched to a gene: 12. Per the germline V gene, CDR1 is SGHTA and CDR2 is FQGTGA. DNA for the CDR3: TGTGCCAGCAGCTTAACAGGGACAGCAGTAAGAGGGGAGCAGTACTTC. This gives the protein CASSLTGTAVRGEQYF.

The chain employs TRBV29-1 and TRBJ1-1; D unresolved. Germline V lookup: CDR1 SQVTM, CDR2 ANQGSEA. The CDR3 sequence is 12 residues long. Trimming shortened V by 4 bases and J by 1 base, and 7 bases separated the two germline ends. Written as DNA, the CDR3 is TGCAGCGTTGCACCGCCGAACACTGAAGCTTTCTTT. It codes for CSVAPPNTEAFF.

Only a few counts were recorded for this clone. The rearrangement uses TRBV20-1 and TRBJ1-2; D is ambiguous. Germline CDR1 DFQATT, CDR2 SNEGSKA (reference sequence). The CDR3 contains 10 residues. V was trimmed by 7 bases and J by 4 bases, leaving 7 bases between them. The CDR3 loop reads CSGSSYGYTF. CDR3 sequence (DNA): TGCAGTGGCTCCAGCTATGGCTACACCTTC.

The V gene is TRBV5-4, the J gene TRBJ2-5, with D tentatively TRBD2 (6 bases). In germline, CDR1 is SGHNT, CDR2 YYREEE (reference sequence). V lost 5 bases and J lost 1, with 12 bases in between. The CDR3 runs to 14 residues. The CDR3 protein is CASSSRTTQETQYF. CDR3 nucleotide sequence: TGTGCCAGCAGTTCTCGGACTACCCAAGAGACCCAGTACTTC.

This clone was seen a handful of times. The V and J genes are TRBV19 and TRBJ2-1; TRBD1 might be the D (6 bases). Per the germline V gene, CDR1 is LNHDA and CDR2 is SQIVND (reference sequence). V was trimmed by 10 bases and J by 9 bases, leaving 19 bases between them. The CDR3 contains 13 residues. The CDR3 region has the DNA TGTGCCACCAGTAACACAGGGAACGTTGAGCAGTTCTTC. This sequence encodes CATSNTGNVEQFF.

The chain combines TRBV27 with TRBJ1-4; D uncertain. This CDR3 has 12 amino acids. Germline values: CDR1 MNHEY, CDR2 SMNVEV (reference sequence). The V end lost 8 bases, the J end lost 7 bases, and 11 bases lay between the germline ends. CDR3 nucleotides: TGTGCCAGCCGAGGGTTGGGTGAAAAACTGTTTTTT. Encoded protein: CASRGLGEKLFF.

This rearrangement joins TRBV27 to TRBJ1-5; 9 nucleotides line up with TRBD1. V was clipped by 6 bases and J by 0 bases; unmatched bases: 12. Germline V lookup: CDR1 MNHEY, CDR2 SMNVEV (reference sequence). CDR3 length: 18 amino acids. The CDR3 bases are TGTGCCAGCAGGAAGCTTACAGGGGGCCTTTATAGCAATCAGCCCCAGCATTTT. It translates to CASRKLTGGLYSNQPQHF.